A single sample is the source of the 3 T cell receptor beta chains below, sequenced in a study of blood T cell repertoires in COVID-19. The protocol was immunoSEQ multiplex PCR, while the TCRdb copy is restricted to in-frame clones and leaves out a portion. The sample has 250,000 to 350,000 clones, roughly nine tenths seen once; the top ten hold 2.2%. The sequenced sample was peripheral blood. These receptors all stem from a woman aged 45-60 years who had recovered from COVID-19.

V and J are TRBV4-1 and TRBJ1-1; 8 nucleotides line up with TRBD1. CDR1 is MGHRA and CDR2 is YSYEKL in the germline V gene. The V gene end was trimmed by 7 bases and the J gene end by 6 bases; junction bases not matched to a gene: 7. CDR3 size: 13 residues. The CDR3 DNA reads TGCGCCAGCACCGGACAGGGATGGGCTGAAGCTTTCTTT. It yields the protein CASTGQGWAEAFF.

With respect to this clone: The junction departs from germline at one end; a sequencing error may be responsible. The CDR3 spells CASSLAGNTEAFF. In DNA form, the CDR3 reads TGTGCCAGCAGTTTGGCGGGGAACACTGAAGCTTTCTTT. V usage is TRBV5-6 and J usage is TRBJ1-1; D gene uncertain. This CDR3 region has 13 residues. CDR1 and CDR2 from the germline V gene are SGHDT and YYEEEE. The full variable domain, completed using reference TRBV5-6 and TRBJ1-1, is DAGVTQSPTHLIKTRGQQVTLRCSPKSGHDTVSWYQQALGQGPQFIFQYYEEEERQRGNFPDRFSGHQFPNYSSELNVNALLLGDSALYLCASSLAGNTEAFFGQGTRLTVV.

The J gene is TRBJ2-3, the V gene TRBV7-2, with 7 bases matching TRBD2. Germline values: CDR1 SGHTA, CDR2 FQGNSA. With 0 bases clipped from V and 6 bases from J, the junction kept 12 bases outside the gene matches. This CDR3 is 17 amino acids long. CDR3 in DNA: TGTGCCAGCAGCTTAGCGAGGACGGGGGGACTTCGCGATACGCAGTATTTT. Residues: CASSLARTGGLRDTQYF.